The sequence of this T cell receptor beta chain was determined in a study of beta chain features in type 1 diabetes. General study results and limits: Moderate yet significant TCRB CDR3 shortening was seen in Type 1 diabetes patients in all four CD4+ subsets.

This clone was counted many times. As yet, its antigen is unknown. The CDR3 loop spans 14 amino acids. As every portion of the isolated RNA was reverse transcribed, the sequencing read expressed TCRB transcripts. The data were produced by immunoSEQ multiplex PCR, yet TCRdb's version contains in-frame clones alone and is incomplete. The sample has roughly 160,000 clones; 6.5% to 8.5% are singletons. This sequence was found in a man aged 18 to 30 with type 1 diabetes. The genes are TRBV12-2 and TRBJ2-1; the table's D gene call, TRBD2, was not cross checked with the DNA. TRBV12-2 is a documented pseudogene. Sequences were obtained from central memory CD4+ T cells from blood. The CDR3 is CASRELLPWKEQFF. CDR3 sequence (DNA): TGTGCAAGTCGCGAACTACTACCCTGGAAGGAGCAGTTCTTC.